This TCR beta chain was identified during a study of blood T cell repertoires in COVID-19. Overall study context: In each case, the material was cDNA or gDNA derived from T cells, B-cell-depleted T cells, or PBMCs.

The table came from immunoSEQ multiplex PCR; TCRdb's copy has only in-frame clones and leaves some out. The sample includes under 200,000 clones, approximately 86% of them seen just once. The germline CDR1 and CDR2 sequences are MDHEN and SYDVKM. CDR3 length: 14 residues. After removal of 8 bases from V and 8 bases from J, the junction contained 12 bases not matched to a gene. V is TRBV28 and J is TRBJ1-2; 9 bases are a match to TRBD1. This sequence originates from a man aged 60 to 69 with COVID-19, enrolled during active disease. What was sequenced was peripheral blood. The CDR3 DNA follows: TGTGCCAGCCGACTCGGGGACAGGGCTGAGGGCTACACCTTC. Protein product: CASRLGDRAEGYTF.